These 17 T cell receptor beta chains were sequenced from one sample in a study of beta chain features in type 1 diabetes. Investigators reverse transcribed all isolated RNA, so they sequenced expressed TCRB transcripts. Using immunoSEQ multiplex PCR, the repertoire was profiled, and TCRdb retains in-frame clones only, with some absent. The sample has some 410,000 clones; roughly 14% are singletons. Sequenced input: naive CD4+ T cells from blood. The receptors come from a man younger than 45 in good health.

This rearrangement joins TRBV7-8 to TRBJ2-3; 7 bases line up with TRBD2. V was clipped by 1 base and J by 4 bases; unmatched bases: 14. The germline V gene has CDR1 SGHVS and CDR2 FQNEAQ. The CDR3 totals 18 residues. Written as DNA, the CDR3 is TGTGCCAGCAGCTTAGTGTTGCGCGGGAGTAACATGGCAGATACGCAGTATTTT. It translates to CASSLVLRGSNMADTQYF.

This clone was detected only a few times. The J gene is TRBJ2-1, the V gene TRBV7-6, with 11 bases lining up with TRBD2. CDR3 length: 17 amino acids. The ends lost 4 bases at V and 5 bases at J; junction bases unmatched: 10. The V gene's germline CDR1 is SGHVS and CDR2 FNYEAQ. This CDR3 is CASSWKGLAVNNNEQFF. CDR3 nucleotide sequence: TGTGCCAGCAGCTGGAAGGGACTAGCGGTGAACAACAATGAGCAGTTCTTC.

The J gene is TRBJ1-3, the V gene TRBV13, with D hard to call. V was trimmed by 3 bases and J by 0 bases, leaving 9 bases between them. The CDR3 consists of 15 residues. The germline V gene encodes CDR1 PRHDT and CDR2 FYEKMQ (reference sequence). CDR3 bases: TGTGCCAGCAGCTTCAAGCGAGGCTCTGGAAACACCATATATTTT. Protein product: CASSFKRGSGNTIYF.

A few counts support this clone. The V call is TRBV27, the J call TRBJ1-2; no definite D call. The V gene's germline CDR1 is MNHEY and CDR2 SMNVEV (reference sequence). V lost 2 bases and J 4 bases, leaving 11 bases between the germline ends. The CDR3 totals 14 residues. CDR3 nucleotides: TGTGCCAGCAGTTTAGGTAGCGGGCTCTATGGCTACACCTTC. Its translation is CASSLGSGLYGYTF.

The sample holds a few counts of this clone. V usage is TRBV7-2 and J usage is TRBJ2-3; D not certain. Trimming stripped 4 bases from V and 2 bases from J, with 13 bases between. Per germline, CDR1 SGHTA and CDR2 FQGNSA. The CDR3 has 15 amino acids. CDR3 amino acids: CASSSGPHHTDTQYF. The CDR3 DNA reads as TGTGCCAGCAGCTCTGGACCCCACCACACAGATACGCAGTATTTT. Based on the CDR3 plus reference TRBV7-2 and TRBJ2-3, the full variable domain is GAGVSQSPSNKVTEKGKDVELRCDPISGHTALYWYRQSLGQGLEFLIYFQGNSAPDKSGLPSDRFSAERTGGSVSTLTIQRTQQEDSAVYLCASSSGPHHTDTQYFGPGTRLTVL.

This clone was picked up a small number of times. V gene TRBV2 combines with J gene TRBJ2-1; no reliable D call. Looked up from germline, CDR1 is SNHLY and CDR2 is FYNNEI. V dropped 1 base and J dropped 10 bases, with 11 bases sitting between them. CDR3 length: 13 amino acids. The CDR3 DNA reads TGTGCCAGCAGTGAAGAGCGTACGGGCGAGCAGTTCTTC. It codes for CASSEERTGEQFF.

The gene calls are TRBV7-9 and TRBJ2-1; D remains unclear. CDR1 and CDR2 (germline): SEHNR, FQNEAQ (reference sequence). The CDR3 is 13 residues long. Trimming took 0 bases from V and 10 from J, leaving 10 bases between them. CDR3 protein: CASSLAPHSEQFF. For the CDR3, the DNA is TGTGCCAGCAGCTTAGCCCCCCATAGCGAGCAGTTCTTC.

V usage is TRBV6-6 and J usage is TRBJ2-7; perhaps D is TRBD1 or TRBD2 (5 bases each). This CDR3 region has 15 residues. Trimming shortened V by 4 bases and J by 1 base, and 14 bases separated the two germline ends. Germline CDR1 and CDR2: MNHNY and SVGAGI (reference sequence). CDR3 amino acids: CASSSGPKRSYEQYV. The CDR3 DNA sequence: TGTGCCAGCAGTTCGGGACCTAAGAGGTCCTACGAGCAGTACGTC.

The chain links TRBV27 to TRBJ2-7; D not resolved. Between the trimmed V and J ends, which lost 2 bases and 7 bases, there was a span of 15 bases. In germline, CDR1 is MNHEY, CDR2 SMNVEV (reference sequence). CDR3 length: 14 amino acids. Here the CDR3 DNA reads TGTGCCAGCAGTTTAAAGGTCGGGTTGCTTGAGCAGTACGTC. It specifies CASSLKVGLLEQYV.

V gene TRBV29-1 combines with J gene TRBJ1-4; possible D gene TRBD1, 5 bases. Germline loops: CDR1 SQVTM, CDR2 ANQGSEA. The germline V and J ends were trimmed by 7 bases and 3 bases, with 24 bases remaining between them. The CDR3 contains 17 residues. Here the CDR3 DNA reads TGCAGCGCCAGCGCGACAGCGGACGTGGGAGCTAATGAAAAACTGTTTTTT. Its protein product is CSASATADVGANEKLFF.

This clone came up a few times. At the DNA level, this CDR3 is encoded by other sequences in the same sample as well. The chain joins TRBV18 to TRBJ1-1; no reliable D call. Between the trimmed V and J ends, which lost 6 bases and 1 base, there was a span of 3 bases. Germline lookup yields CDR1 KGHSH and CDR2 LQKENI. This CDR3 contains 11 residues. The CDR3 bases are TGTGCCAGCTCGGCGAACACTGAAGCTTTCTTT. Translated: CASSANTEAFF. Full variable domain (rest looked up from reference TRBV18 and TRBJ1-1): NAGVMQNPRHLVRRRGQEARLRCSPMKGHSHVYWYRQLPEEGLKFMVYLQKENIIDESGMPKERFSAEFPKEGPSILRIQQVVRGDSAAYFCASSANTEAFFGQGTRLTVV.

This clone has at least ten counts. This chain links TRBV13 with TRBJ2-7, with D hard to call. V dropped 4 bases and J dropped 0 bases, with 7 bases sitting between them. The CDR3 has 13 residues. Germline CDR1 is PRHDT and CDR2 is FYEKMQ (reference sequence). CDR3 loop: CASSSAASYEQYF. DNA for the CDR3: TGTGCCAGCAGCTCGGCAGCCTCCTACGAGCAGTACTTC.

The gene calls are TRBV19 and TRBJ2-5; 7 nucleotides agree with TRBD2. The V gene's germline CDR1 is LNHDA and CDR2 SQIVND (reference sequence). V lost 2 bases and J lost 1; bases outside the gene matches: 4. This CDR3 region has 15 residues. CDR3 in DNA: TGTGCCAGTAGTATAATGGCGGGAGTCCAAGAGACCCAGTACTTC. This translates into CASSIMAGVQETQYF.

This chain links TRBV5-4 with TRBJ2-1; unclear D gene. The CDR3 runs to 13 residues. Germline-derived CDR1 and CDR2 are SGHNT and YYREEE (reference sequence). V was trimmed by 4 bases and J by 4 bases, leaving 9 bases between them. The CDR3 nucleotides are TGTGCCAGCAGCAGTCTGGGGTACAATGAGCAGTTCTTC. Its translation is CASSSLGYNEQFF.

In this sample, this clone turned up a few times. The rearrangement joins TRBV5-4 to TRBJ1-4, with unresolved D. The CDR3 consists of 16 residues. Germline assignment: CDR1 SGHNT and CDR2 YYREEE (reference sequence). Trimming took 4 bases from V and 8 from J, leaving 21 bases between them. This chain's CDR3 is CASSGPALTHGEKLFF. CDR3 DNA: TGTGCCAGCAGCGGCCCGGCCCTGACCCATGGGGAAAAACTGTTTTTT.

J is TRBJ1-1 and V is TRBV9; tentatively, D is TRBD1 (6 bases). Per the germline V gene, CDR1 is SGDLS and CDR2 is YYNGEE. Trimming shortened V by 0 bases and J by 1 base, and 13 bases separated the two germline ends. The CDR3 loop spans 16 amino acids. In DNA, the CDR3 is TGTGCCAGCAGCGTAGGGAGGGGGAAGGAGAACACTGAAGCTTTCTTT. This codes for CASSVGRGKENTEAFF. The entire variable domain, with the rest obtained from reference TRBV9 and TRBJ1-1, is as follows: DSGVTQTPKHLITATGQRVTLRCSPRSGDLSVYWYQQSLDQGLQFLIQYYNGEERAKGNILERFSAQQFPDLHSELNLSSLELGDSALYFCASSVGRGKENTEAFFGQGTRLTVV.

The rearrangement uses TRBV29-1 and TRBJ1-2; tentatively, D is TRBD1 (5 bases). This CDR3 is built from 14 residues. Trimming took 5 bases from V and 4 from J, leaving 17 bases between them. CDR1 is SQVTM, CDR2 ANQGSEA, per germline. Here the CDR3 reads CSVSVAGGSYGYTF. The CDR3 DNA is TGCAGCGTTTCCGTGGCCGGGGGAAGCTATGGCTACACCTTC.